This TCR beta chain was identified in a study of T cells in Graves' hyperthyroidism and ophthalmopathy. This clonotype was picked up many times. The CDR3 regions of TCR beta were amplified from RNA transcripts. First-round RT-PCR of the TCR CDR3 relied on the HTBI primer set. TCRdb passed the multiplex PCR reads through MiXCR, listing each CDR3 protein once. The sample yields under 650,000 distinct CDR3 sequences, about 17% seen once. Germline CDR1 is SGHAT and CDR2 is FQNNGV. The ends were cut back, 5 bases at V and 4 bases at J, with 15 bases in the middle. CDR3 length: 14 amino acids. This clonotype was obtained from a woman aged 30 to 39 with Graves' hyperthyroidism. J is TRBJ2-7 and V is TRBV11-2; D is possibly TRBD2 (6 bases). Sequencing used blood. The CDR3 here is CASSGSGTPYEQYF. The CDR3 bases are TGTGCCAGCAGCGGATCCGGGACTCCTTACGAGCAGTACTTC.